The rows below give T cell receptor beta chains drawn from one sample of a study of cytomegalovirus exposure and HLA in healthy donors. Using immunoSEQ multiplex PCR, the repertoire was profiled, and TCRdb retains in-frame clones only, with some absent. The sample yields 200,000 to 250,000 clones, 82% seen once. Sequencing was performed on PBMCs. Receptor source: a woman aged 40 to 49 in good health and CMV-seronegative. The CDR3 runs from the conserved cysteine through the conserved F or W. The D gene is left open where the match is weak. Size tells how often a clone was seen (once, few, many) or the class of an expanded clone, and some rows leave it out.

D: TRBD2
size: -
length: 14
J: TRBJ2-7
V: TRBV6-6
DNA: TGTGCCAGCAGCGGGACTAGAGAAGTCCACGAGCAGTACTTC
CDR3: CASSGTREVHEQYF

D: TRBD1
size: -
length: 17
J: TRBJ2-7
V: TRBV7-7
DNA: TGTGCCAGCAGCTTGACGACAGGGGTGGCACCTTCCTACGAGCAGTACTTC
CDR3: CASSLTTGVAPSYEQYF

D: TRBD2
size: -
length: 18
J: TRBJ2-2
V: TRBV2
DNA: TGTGCCAGCAGTGGGTGGCTAGCGGGAGGGCGGAACACCGGGGAGCTGTTTTTT
CDR3: CASSGWLAGGRNTGELFF

D: TRBD1
size: -
length: 14
J: TRBJ1-2
V: TRBV19
DNA: TGTGCCACTTATCTCGGGACAGGGGTCTATGGCTACACCTTC
CDR3: CATYLGTGVYGYTF

D: -
size: once
length: 14
J: TRBJ1-2
V: TRBV11-2
DNA: TGTGCCAGCAGCCCACTGGGCCCAGGCTGGGGCTACACCTTC
CDR3: CASSPLGPGWGYTF

D: TRBD1
size: -
length: 13
J: TRBJ1-5
V: TRBV18
DNA: TGTGCCAGCTCCGGACAGGGGGATCAGCCCCAGCATTTT
CDR3: CASSGQGDQPQHF

D: TRBD1
size: -
length: 14
J: TRBJ2-5
V: TRBV7-2
DNA: TGTGCCAGCAGTCAGGGACAGTATAGAGAGACCCAGTACTTC
CDR3: CASSQGQYRETQYF

D: -
size: -
length: 12
J: TRBJ2-7
V: TRBV11-2
DNA: TGTGCCAGCAGCTTAGGGGAGTACGAGCAGTACTTC
CDR3: CASSLGEYEQYF

D: TRBD1
size: -
length: 14
J: TRBJ1-5
V: TRBV6-1
DNA: TGTGCCAGCACCGGGGACAGGATCAATCAGCCCCAGCATTTT
CDR3: CASTGDRINQPQHF

D: -
size: -
length: 15
J: TRBJ2-6
V: TRBV27
DNA: TGTGCCAGCAGGGCCTTACGCTTAGGGGCCAACGTCCTGACTTTC
CDR3: CASRALRLGANVLTF

D: -
size: -
length: 15
J: TRBJ2-3
V: TRBV21-1
DNA: TGTGCCAGCAGCAAAGCTAGATGCAATTCAGATACGCAGTATTTT
CDR3: CASSKARCNSDTQYF

D: TRBD1
size: -
length: 15
J: TRBJ2-1
V: TRBV27
DNA: TGTGCCAGCAGTATCGACAGGGTGGCCTACAATGAGCAGTTCTTC
CDR3: CASSIDRVAYNEQFF

D: TRBD2
size: -
length: 13
J: TRBJ2-7
V: TRBV27
DNA: TGTGCCACCGGGGAGGGCGGCCGCTACGAGCAGTACTTC
CDR3: CATGEGGRYEQYF

D: TRBD1
size: -
length: 12
J: TRBJ1-2
V: TRBV18
DNA: TGTGCCAGCTCTCCCGACAGGGATGGCTACACCTTC
CDR3: CASSPDRDGYTF

D: -
size: -
length: 19
J: TRBJ1-5
V: TRBV27
DNA: TGTGCCGGCAGTTACAAACAGGGATCAGCCGATTATAGCAATCAGCCCCAGCATTTT
CDR3: CAGSYKQGSADYSNQPQHF

D: TRBD1
size: -
length: 15
J: TRBJ2-7
V: TRBV5-4
DNA: TGTGCCAGCAGCATTCCGGGACAGGGCTCTGGCGAGCAGTACTTC
CDR3: CASSIPGQGSGEQYF

D: -
size: -
length: 15
J: TRBJ1-1
V: TRBV5-1
DNA: TGCGCCAGCAGCCCTTTTGGGGGGGAAGGCACTGAAGCTTTCTTT
CDR3: CASSPFGGEGTEAFF

D: -
size: -
length: 13
J: TRBJ2-7
V: TRBV11-2
DNA: TGTGCCAGCAACCTGCGGTTCTTTCTGGAGCAGTACTTC
CDR3: CASNLRFFLEQYF

D: TRBD1
size: -
length: 14
J: TRBJ2-5
V: TRBV28
DNA: TGTGCCAGCAGTCCTTCGACAGGGGGCGAGACCCAGTACTTC
CDR3: CASSPSTGGETQYF

D: TRBD1
size: -
length: 20
J: TRBJ2-7
V: TRBV28
DNA: TGTGCCAGCAGTTCCGCGGGACAGGGCGATGTCCTATCCCGACCACTTGAGCAGTACTTC
CDR3: CASSSAGQGDVLSRPLEQYF

D: -
size: -
length: 13
J: TRBJ1-4
V: TRBV5-1
DNA: TGCGCCAGCAGCTTGTCGGGTGATGAAAAACTGTTTTTT
CDR3: CASSLSGDEKLFF

D: TRBD1
size: -
length: 14
J: TRBJ1-1
V: TRBV30
DNA: TGTGCCTGGAGTTCTTCCAGGGGGCAATCTGAAGCTTTCTTT
CDR3: CAWSSSRGQSEAFF

D: -
size: -
length: 15
J: TRBJ2-2
V: TRBV5-5
DNA: TGTGCCAGCAGCTTGGAGGGCGGGGACACCGGGGAGCTGTTTTTT
CDR3: CASSLEGGDTGELFF